This T cell receptor (beta chain) was captured by sequencing in a study of CD8 T cells in Susac syndrome. Sequencing of TCR beta was performed on blood CD8+ and CD4+ T cells. Healthy donors, matched for age and sex, constituted the control group. TEMRA cells were FACS-enriched and CD8+ and CD4+ T cells negatively isolated. The CDR3 sequence is 13 residues long. Trimming stripped 0 bases from V and 8 bases from J, with 11 bases between. CDR1 LGHDT and CDR2 YNNKEL come from the germline V gene (reference sequence). After extraction with the RNeasy kit, about 0.45 to 1 ug of the RNA was reverse transcribed using random hexamers. An immunoSEQ multiplex PCR amplified TCR beta CDR3 over 54 Vbeta and 13 Jbeta. One entry per CDR3 protein, called by TCRdb with MiXCR from the immunoSEQ multiplex PCR reads. The sample holds under 200,000 distinct CDR3 sequences, 85% to 95% seen once.

The chain couples TRBV3-1 to TRBJ2-7; TRBD1 is a possible D gene (7 bases). The sequenced sample was CD4+ T cells from PBMCs. The receptor was derived from a human donor in good health. CDR3 in amino acids: CASSQDWRGQQYV. The DNA of the CDR3 is TGTGCCAGCAGCCAAGATTGGAGGGGGCAGCAGTACGTC.